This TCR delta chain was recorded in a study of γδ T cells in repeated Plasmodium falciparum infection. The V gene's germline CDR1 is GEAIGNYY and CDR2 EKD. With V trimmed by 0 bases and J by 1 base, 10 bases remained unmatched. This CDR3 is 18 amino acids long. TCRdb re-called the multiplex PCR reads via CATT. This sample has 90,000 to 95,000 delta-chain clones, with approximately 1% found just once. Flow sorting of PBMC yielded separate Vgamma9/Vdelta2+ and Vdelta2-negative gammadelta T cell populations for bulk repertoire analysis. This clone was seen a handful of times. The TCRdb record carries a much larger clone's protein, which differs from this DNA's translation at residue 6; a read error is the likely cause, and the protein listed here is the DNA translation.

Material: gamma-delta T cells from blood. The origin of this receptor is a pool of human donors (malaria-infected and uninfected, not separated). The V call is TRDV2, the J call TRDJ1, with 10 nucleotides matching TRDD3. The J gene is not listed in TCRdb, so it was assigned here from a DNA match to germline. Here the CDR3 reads CACDTSMLGDSSTDKLIF. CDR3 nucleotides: TGTGCCTGTGACACCTCTATGCTGGGGGATAGTAGCACCGATAAACTCATCTTT.